This T cell receptor beta chain was recorded in a study of early T cells in non-severe SARS-CoV-2 infection. Across the study: Sequencing of bulk RNA from unsorted whole blood was done, without chain pairing. Study-level points and caveats: Matches to VDJdb favored anti-spike CD8 responses and missed private and CD4 specificities.

In germline, CDR1 is SQVTM, CDR2 ANQGSEA. Trimming pared 4 bases from V and 5 bases from J, leaving 8 bases between. This CDR3 contains 11 residues. This clonotype was seen many times. The target antigen is unknown. The TCR library protocol attached unique molecular identifiers to the individual cDNA molecules. In TCRdb, the 5' RACE reads were re-called with MiXCR into one record per CDR3 protein. The sample yields around 67,000 distinct CDR3 sequences, about 11% seen once. This receptor was obtained from an adult who was a healthcare worker with PCR-confirmed SARS-CoV-2 infection or an uninfected control (not recorded which). The chain joins TRBV29-1 to TRBJ1-2; D call uncertain. Sequenced input: whole blood. CDR3 bases: TGCAGCGTTGCTGGAAAATATGGCTACACCTTC. Translated: CSVAGKYGYTF. The full variable domain, rest sourced from reference TRBV29-1 and TRBJ1-2, is SAVISQKPSRDICQRGTSLTIQCQVDSQVTMMFWYRQQPGQSLTLIATANQGSEATYESGFVIDKFPISRPNLTFSTLTVSNMSPEDSSIYLCSVAGKYGYTFGSGTRLTVV.